Presented here are 9 T cell receptor beta chains from one specimen sequenced in a study of T cell responses to AZD1222 COVID-19 vaccine. The assay was immunoSEQ multiplex PCR, and TCRdb's table has in-frame clones only and misses some. The sample comprises 90,000 to 130,000 clones, roughly four fifths of which are singletons, and about 4.5% rests with the top ten. The source was peripheral blood, collected on day 0 of AZD1222 vaccination. These receptors came from an adult in good health.

In this sample, this clone turned up a few times. The chain joins TRBV5-1 to TRBJ1-1; weak D call: TRBD1 (5 bases). CDR1 SGHRS and CDR2 YFSETQ come from the germline V gene. CDR3 size: 13 residues. V lost 0 bases and J 6 bases, leaving 9 bases between the germline ends. The CDR3 region has the DNA TGCGCCAGCAGCTTGGGCAGGGTCTCTGAAGCTTTCTTT. Protein product: CASSLGRVSEAFF.

The V gene is TRBV2, the J gene TRBJ1-5, with D hard to call. The germline V gene encodes CDR1 SNHLY and CDR2 FYNNEI. The CDR3 sequence is 12 residues long. V was shortened by 8 bases and J by 3 bases, with 8 bases between the two germline ends. The CDR3 nucleotides read TGTGCCAGCCAGAGGTCCAATCAGCCCCAGCATTTT. Translated, it gives CASQRSNQPQHF.

CDR3 bases: TGTGCCAGCAGCCAACACGGGACAGGAGCGAACACTGAAGCTTTCTTT. As protein: CASSQHGTGANTEAFF. The rearrangement uses TRBV3-1 (or the pseudogene TRBV3-2) and TRBJ1-1, with 8 bases matching TRBD1. V lost 2 bases to trimming and J lost 1 base; unmatched junction nucleotides: 6. Germline V lookup: CDR1 LGHDT, CDR2 YNNKEL (reference sequence). The CDR3 extends over 16 amino acids.

The chain has TRBV5-1 and TRBJ2-2, with 9 bases matching TRBD1. The CDR3 is 16 residues long. The germline gives CDR1 SGHRS, CDR2 YFSETQ. The V gene end was trimmed by 4 bases and the J gene end by 4 bases; junction bases not matched to a gene: 8. The CDR3 DNA reads as TGCGCCAGCAGCCCTGGAGGGACAGGGCTCACCGGGGAGCTGTTTTTT. This translates into CASSPGGTGLTGELFF.

With respect to this clone: Other DNA sequences of this sample code for an identical CDR3. This chain joins TRBV15 and TRBJ1-2; D gene ambiguous. The CDR3 runs to 14 residues. V lost 0 bases and J lost 2, with 7 bases in between. Germline V gene sequence: CDR1 LNHNV, CDR2 YYDKDF (reference sequence). The CDR3 DNA reads as TGTGCCACCAGCAGAGATGGAGGGAACTATGGCTACACCTTC. Residues: CATSRDGGNYGYTF.

Concerning this clone: Distinct nucleotide sequences in the sample also encode this CDR3. The chain carries TRBV11-3 and TRBJ1-1; D not certain. There are 13 residues in the CDR3. V lost 1 base, J lost 1 base, and 4 bases lay in between. The germline V gene encodes CDR1 SGHNT and CDR2 YENEEA. Here the CDR3 reads CASSLGRNTEAFF. CDR3 nucleotide sequence: TGTGCCAGCAGCTTAGGTAGGAACACTGAAGCTTTCTTT.

This chain links TRBV3-1 (or the pseudogene TRBV3-2) with TRBJ2-1; TRBD2 aligns across 9 bases. With 0 bases clipped from V and 9 bases from J, the junction kept 9 bases outside the gene matches. CDR3 length: 16 amino acids. Germline CDR1 LGHDT, CDR2 YNNKEL (reference sequence). CDR3 loop: CASSQDRIAGESEQFF. As DNA, the CDR3 is TGTGCCAGCAGCCAAGATAGAATAGCGGGAGAGAGTGAGCAGTTCTTC.

V gene TRBV3-1 (or the pseudogene TRBV3-2) combines with J gene TRBJ1-5; D might be TRBD1 (5 bases). This CDR3 has 13 amino acids. V lost 4 bases and J 4 bases, leaving 8 bases between the germline ends. The germline gives CDR1 LGHDT, CDR2 YNNKEL (reference sequence). The CDR3 is CASSRTSNQPQHF. Here the CDR3 DNA reads TGTGCCAGCAGCCGGACAAGTAATCAGCCCCAGCATTTT.

The rearrangement joins TRBV7-8 to TRBJ2-7, with D perhaps TRBD1 or TRBD2 (5 bases each). The CDR3 sequence is 13 residues long. Per the germline V gene, CDR1 is SGHVS and CDR2 is FQNEAQ. Trimming left V 1 base short and J 6 bases short, with 10 bases between. This chain's CDR3 is CASSLVIGAEQYF. The CDR3 DNA reads TGTGCCAGCAGCTTAGTTATCGGGGCCGAGCAGTACTTC.